This TCR beta chain was sequenced in a study of cytotoxic CD8 clonotypes in ibrutinib-treated CLL. Overall study: Fewer than 13 relapsed/refractory, about 14 treatment-naive; some 17 IGHV unmutated. Study outcomes and limitations: Public clonotypes occurred uncommonly; on treatment, they contracted or remained stable. Clonality showed a rise at ibrutinib response that reversed toward baseline at progression. Sustained-remission and progressing patients diverged in sampling times.

Remarks on this clone: Its antigen is undetermined.

Assay used: immunoSEQ multiplex PCR; TCRdb lists only in-frame clones, some missing. The table lists 200,000 to 250,000 clones, roughly 65% of them singletons, with 5.9% in the top ten. The CDR3 runs 16 residues. The J segment lost 4 bases and the V segment lost 4 bases, leaving 11 bases of the junction unmatched. CDR1 and CDR2 from the germline V gene are SGHTA and FQGNSA. The sequenced sample was PBMCs, obtained after 12 months of ibrutinib treatment. The chain recombines TRBV7-2 with TRBJ2-5; 8 bases fit TRBD1. This TCR was sampled from a human donor with chronic lymphocytic leukemia. The CDR3 coding sequence is TGTGCCAGCAGCTCACAGGGGGGCGCCGTCGGAGAGACCCAGTACTTC. It codes for CASSSQGGAVGETQYF.